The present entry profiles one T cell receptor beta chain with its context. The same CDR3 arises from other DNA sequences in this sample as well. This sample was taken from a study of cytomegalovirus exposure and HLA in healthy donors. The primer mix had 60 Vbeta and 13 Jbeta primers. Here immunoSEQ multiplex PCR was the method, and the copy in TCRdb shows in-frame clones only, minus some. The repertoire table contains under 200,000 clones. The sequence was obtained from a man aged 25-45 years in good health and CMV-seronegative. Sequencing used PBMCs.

For the CDR3, the DNA is TGTGCCAGCAGTTTCTCCTCGTCCTACAATGAGCAGTTCTTC. This gives the protein CASSFSSSYNEQFF. This sequence joins TRBV27 and TRBJ2-1; D gene unclear. Germline V gives CDR1 MNHEY, CDR2 SMNVEV (reference sequence). V was shortened by 3 bases and J by 1 base, with 7 bases between the two germline ends. This CDR3 is built from 14 residues.